Given below is one TCR beta chain in context. The CDR3 spans 12 residues. Germline values: CDR1 KGHSH, CDR2 LQKENI. Trimming cost V 2 bases and J 7 bases, with 8 bases left between them. These data belong to a study of blood T cell repertoires in COVID-19. The protocol was immunoSEQ multiplex PCR, while the TCRdb copy is restricted to in-frame clones and leaves out a portion. The sample yields hundreds of thousands of clones, under 90% seen once. This receptor was obtained from a human donor in a cohort sampled during active COVID-19. The material sequenced was peripheral blood. The chain carries TRBV18 and TRBJ1-1, with unresolved D. This CDR3 is CASSPVTYEAFF. CDR3 sequence (DNA): TGTGCCAGCTCACCAGTCACCTATGAAGCTTTCTTT.